The 19 T cell receptor beta chains in this list originate from one sample, sequenced in a study of response to subunit inactivated influenza vaccine. TCRdb reprocessed the RT-PCR reads via MiXCR and lists one record per CDR3 protein. The table shows about 530,000 distinct CDR3 sequences, with about an eighth occurring only once. This specimen was PBMCs from blood, taken roughly 46 days after vaccination. The receptors were gathered from a man over 45 who received an inactivated influenza vaccine.

The chain combines TRBV6-2 or TRBV6-3 with TRBJ2-7, with D possibly TRBD1 on 6 matching bases. V was shortened by 4 bases and J by 1 base, with 11 bases between the two germline ends. The CDR3 has 14 amino acids. Looked up from germline, CDR1 is MNHEY and CDR2 is SVGEGT. The DNA of the CDR3 is TGTGCCAGCAGTTTTTCAGGGGCATCCTACGAGCAGTACTTC. This translates into CASSFSGASYEQYF.

In its sample, this clonotype was seen a few times. The chain employs TRBV5-1 and TRBJ2-7; possibly TRBD2 for D (5 bases). The CDR3 sequence is 14 residues long. The germline CDR1 and CDR2 sequences are SGHRS and YFSETQ. V was cut by 4 bases and J by 3 bases, with 14 bases left in between. Here the CDR3 DNA reads TGCGCCAGCAGCGCGGGTCAAGGTGTCTACGAGCAGTACTTC. Amino acids: CASSAGQGVYEQYF.

The V call is TRBV5-1, the J call TRBJ2-5, with 7 bases fitting TRBD2. The CDR3 covers 16 residues. With 4 bases clipped from V and 4 bases from J, the junction kept 13 bases outside the gene matches. Germline CDR1 reads SGHRS; CDR2 reads YFSETQ. CDR3 DNA sequence: TGCGCCAGCAGCCGGATTGGGCAGGCTAGCGGAGAGACCCAGTACTTC. Translation: CASSRIGQASGETQYF. Drawing the rest from reference TRBV5-1 and TRBJ2-5, the complete variable domain is KAGVTQTPRYLIKTRGQQVTLSCSPISGHRSVSWYQQTPGQGLQFLFEYFSETQRNKGNFPGRFSGRQFSNSRSEMNVSTLELGDSALYLCASSRIGQASGETQYFGPGTRLLVL.

As to this clonotype: A read error is likely, as this CDR3 ends without the conserved phenylalanine or tryptophan. The chain employs TRBV4-1 and TRBJ1-5, with D perhaps TRBD1 (5 bases). CDR1 MGHRA and CDR2 YSYEKL come from the germline V gene. The V and J ends lost 4 bases and 4 bases respectively, with 8 bases between them. The CDR3 has 13 residues. CDR3 coding DNA: TGCGCCAGCAGCCTGGGACCGAATCAGCCCCAGCATTCT. Its translation: CASSLGPNQPQHS.

The chain recombines TRBV5-1 with TRBJ2-1, with 8 bases that match TRBD2. V shed 4 bases, J shed 4 bases, and the junction held 7 bases outside the gene matches. The CDR3 is made up of 15 amino acids. Germline CDR1 SGHRS, CDR2 YFSETQ. CDR3 in DNA: TGCGCCAGCAGCCCAGCGGGAGTTAGGTACAATGAGCAGTTCTTC. Residues: CASSPAGVRYNEQFF.

This clonotype has a handful of counts. This chain links TRBV6-5 with TRBJ1-2; D is perhaps TRBD1 (6 bases). This CDR3 contains 13 residues. The germline gives CDR1 MNHEY, CDR2 SVGAGI. Trimming cost V 4 bases and J 4 bases, with 10 bases left between them. The CDR3 sequence is CASSFGQIYGYTF. DNA for the CDR3: TGTGCCAGCAGTTTTGGACAGATCTATGGCTACACCTTC.

With regard to this clonotype: Given a much more abundant clone one base away, this may be a read error. The chain recombines TRBV12-3 or TRBV12-4 with TRBJ2-4; D may be TRBD2 (6 bases). The CDR3 runs 14 residues. CDR3 DNA: TGTGCCAGCTGTTTAAGTGGAGGGGTGGACATTCAGTACTTC. It specifies CASCLSGGVDIQYF.

This clonotype was seen a few times. V usage is TRBV7-8 and J usage is TRBJ2-1; TRBD1 matches at 8 bases. This CDR3 has 16 amino acids. Germline CDR1 and CDR2: SGHVS and FQNEAQ. The V and J ends lost 0 bases and 2 bases, in that order; junction bases with no gene match: 3. This chain's CDR3 is CASSLAWTGTYNEQFF. The DNA of the CDR3 is TGTGCCAGCAGCTTAGCGTGGACAGGGACCTACAATGAGCAGTTCTTC. The variable domain in full, with the rest retrieved from reference TRBV7-8 and TRBJ2-1, is GAGVSQSPRYKVAKRGQDVALRCDPISGHVSLFWYQQALGQGPEFLTYFQNEAQLDKSGLPSDRFFAERPEGSVSTLKIQRTQQEDSAVYLCASSLAWTGTYNEQFFGPGTRLTVL.

This clonotype has a count of ten or more. The CDR3 bases are TGCGCCAGCAGCTTGGGCTACGCGAATGAGCAGTTCTTC. Residues: CASSLGYANEQFF. This chain links TRBV5-1 with TRBJ2-1; no firm D call. Trimming cost V 0 bases and J 7 bases, with 8 bases left between them. In germline, CDR1 is SGHRS, CDR2 YFSETQ. The CDR3 is made up of 13 amino acids.

The chain recombines TRBV20-1 with TRBJ2-1; TRBD1 aligns across 9 bases. Germline assignment: CDR1 DFQATT and CDR2 SNEGSKA (reference sequence). Trimming removed 7 bases from V and 4 bases from J; junction bases left unmatched: 5. The CDR3 contains 13 residues. CDR3 region: CSETGTGYNEQFF. In nucleotides, the CDR3 is TGCAGTGAAACCGGGACAGGGTACAATGAGCAGTTCTTC.

The CDR3 region has the DNA TGTGCCAGCAGCTCGGCGGGAAACTATGGCTACACCTTC. Translating gives CASSSAGNYGYTF. The chain is built from TRBV5-6 and TRBJ1-2; D call uncertain. Germline V lookup: CDR1 SGHDT, CDR2 YYEEEE. V shed 3 bases and J shed 2 bases, with 8 bases lying between them. The CDR3 has 13 residues.

The chain has TRBV20-1 and TRBJ1-6, with unresolved D. The CDR3 totals 17 residues. Germline V gives CDR1 DFQATT, CDR2 SNEGSKA (reference sequence). V was trimmed by 1 base and J by 0 bases, leaving 13 bases between them. DNA of the CDR3: TGCAGTGCTAGAGCGACTAACGCTAGCTCCTATAATTCACCCCTCCACTTT. Its protein is CSARATNASSYNSPLHF.

The chain employs TRBV5-1 and TRBJ2-3; either TRBD1 or TRBD2 may supply D (6 bases each). Germline loops: CDR1 SGHRS, CDR2 YFSETQ. V lost 6 bases and J 0 bases, leaving 8 bases between the germline ends. CDR3 size: 13 residues. CDR3 nucleotide sequence: TGCGCCAGCAAGGGGGGCAGCACAGATACGCAGTATTTT. It encodes CASKGGSTDTQYF.

This clonotype was picked up a small number of times. This chain connects TRBV4-2 to TRBJ1-2; 10 positions match TRBD1. V was clipped by 0 bases and J by 4 bases; unmatched bases: 2. The CDR3 length is 15 residues. Germline V gene lookup returns CDR1 LGHNA and CDR2 YNFKEQ. The CDR3 region is CASSQEGQGFYGYTF. For the CDR3, the DNA is TGTGCCAGCAGCCAAGAGGGACAGGGGTTCTATGGCTACACCTTC.

The V call is TRBV24-1, the J call TRBJ2-1, with 7 bases matching TRBD1. Germline V CDR1 and CDR2: KGHDR, SFDVKD. The CDR3 length is 12 residues. V lost 3 bases to trimming and J lost 11 bases; unmatched junction nucleotides: 3. The CDR3 protein is CATSDATGKQFF. CDR3 DNA: TGTGCCACCAGTGATGCGACAGGGAAGCAGTTCTTC.

This sequence joins TRBV20-1 and TRBJ2-7; unclear D gene. Germline V gives CDR1 DFQATT, CDR2 SNEGSKA (reference sequence). The CDR3 has 15 amino acids. Deletions cut 0 bases from V and 3 bases from J, with 15 bases between. The CDR3 reads CSARDQLVFGYEQYF. Written as DNA, the CDR3 is TGCAGTGCTAGAGATCAATTGGTTTTCGGCTACGAGCAGTACTTC.

This clonotype was seen ten or more times. The chain is built from TRBV7-3 and TRBJ2-3; TRBD2 agrees at 9 bases. After removal of 3 bases from V and 1 base from J, the junction contained 2 bases not matched to a gene. From germline, CDR1 is SGHTA and CDR2 FQGTGA. This CDR3 is 15 amino acids long. The CDR3 sequence: CASSLTSGRTDTQYF. The CDR3 DNA reads as TGTGCCAGCAGCTTGACTAGCGGACGCACAGATACGCAGTATTTT. Complete variable domain (other parts from reference TRBV7-3 and TRBJ2-3): GAGVSQTPSNKVTEKGKYVELRCDPISGHTALYWYRQSLGQGPEFLIYFQGTGAADDSGLPNDRFFAVRPEGSVSTLKIQRTERGDSAVYLCASSLTSGRTDTQYFGPGTRLTVL.

The rearrangement joins TRBV7-2 to TRBJ2-1; D possibly corresponds to TRBD1 (5 bases). Germline CDR1 and CDR2: SGHTA and FQGNSA. Trimming removed 2 bases from V and 12 bases from J, with 11 bases in between. The CDR3 has 12 amino acids. The CDR3 region has the DNA TGTGCCAGCAGCTTAACAGGCACGGTGCAGTTCTTC. Its translation: CASSLTGTVQFF.

This chain joins TRBV3-1 and TRBJ2-1; 7 nucleotides match TRBD2. The CDR3 has 18 amino acids. J gave up 2 bases and V 1 base, and 11 bases lay outside the gene matches. Germline CDR1 reads LGHDT; CDR2 reads YNNKEL (reference sequence). The CDR3 bases are TGTGCCAGCAGCCAAGTCCTAGCGGTCGCTTTCACCTACAATGAGCAGTTCTTC. Protein: CASSQVLAVAFTYNEQFF.